Sequencing of this T cell receptor (beta chain) was carried out in a study of beta chain features in type 1 diabetes. Study at large: Age, gender and cell yields were similar between patients and healthy donors.

General study findings and limits: Type 1 diabetes patients showed fewer insertions and more deletions at VDJ junctions. Shorter TCRB CDR3s, moderately but significantly so, marked every one of the four CD4+ subsets in Type 1 diabetes patients.

The CDR3 runs to 11 residues. V was cut by 5 bases and J by 8 bases, with 7 bases left in between. CDR1 and CDR2 from the germline V gene are SGHTA and FQGNSA. Isolated RNA was reverse transcribed in full, so expressed TCRB transcripts were sequenced. Some clones are missing from TCRdb's copy, which holds only in-frame ones; the method was immunoSEQ multiplex PCR. The sample includes about 640,000 clones, approximately 13% of them seen just once. Regarding this clone: The target antigen is unknown.

The chain joins TRBV7-2 to TRBJ2-1, with unresolved D. Source material: naive CD4+ T cells from blood. This TCR derives from a man aged 30-40 years with type 1 diabetes. The CDR3 here is CASSPSHEQFF. The CDR3 coding sequence is TGTGCCAGCAGCCCCAGCCATGAGCAGTTCTTC.